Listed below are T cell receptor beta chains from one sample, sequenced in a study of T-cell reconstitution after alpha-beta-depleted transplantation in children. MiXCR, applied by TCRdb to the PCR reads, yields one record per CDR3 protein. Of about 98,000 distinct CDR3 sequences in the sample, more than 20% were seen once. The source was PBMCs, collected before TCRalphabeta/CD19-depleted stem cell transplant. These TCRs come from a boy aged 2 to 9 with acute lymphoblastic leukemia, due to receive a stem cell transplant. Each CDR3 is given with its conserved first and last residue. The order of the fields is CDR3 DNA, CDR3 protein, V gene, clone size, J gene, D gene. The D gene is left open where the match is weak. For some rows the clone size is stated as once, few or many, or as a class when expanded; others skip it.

DNA: TGTGCCAGCAGCTTTTTCCGGACTAGCGGAGGGGATACGAATGAGCAGTTCTTC
CDR3: CASSFFRTSGGDTNEQFF
V: TRBV7-8
size: -
J: TRBJ2-1
D: TRBD2

DNA: TGTGCCAGCAGCCAAGGACTAGCGTCCGAGCAGTACTTC
CDR3: CASSQGLASEQYF
V: TRBV3-1
size: few
J: TRBJ2-7
D: TRBD2

DNA: TGTGCCAGCACCTACCGTGAGCGGGAACCGCAAGAGACCCAGTACTTC
CDR3: CASTYREREPQETQYF
V: TRBV12-3/TRBV12-4
size: few
J: TRBJ2-5
D: TRBD2

DNA: TGTGCCAGCAGCCAAGTAGGGAACACTGAAGCTTTCTTT
CDR3: CASSQVGNTEAFF
V: TRBV4-2
size: medium-sized
J: TRBJ1-1
D: -

DNA: TGTGCCAGCAGCCCCCTGGGACTACCCAGTACCATTCAGTACTTC
CDR3: CASSPLGLPSTIQYF
V: TRBV27
size: few
J: TRBJ2-4
D: TRBD2

DNA: TGTGCCAGCAGCCAAGACAGACCCAATGAGCAGTTCTTC
CDR3: CASSQDRPNEQFF
V: TRBV3-1
size: -
J: TRBJ2-1
D: -

DNA: TGTGCCAGCAGTCTACTCCTTGGGGGACAGGGAAGGGATGGCTACACCTTC
CDR3: CASSLLLGGQGRDGYTF
V: TRBV28
size: -
J: TRBJ1-2
D: TRBD1

DNA: TGTGCCAGCTCACCTTTGCCTTTGACGGCCTCTGGGGCCAACGTCCTGACTTTC
CDR3: CASSPLPLTASGANVLTF
V: TRBV18
size: -
J: TRBJ2-6
D: -

DNA: TGTGCCAGCGGACCCGGGACGGCCGCTAACTATGGCTACACCTTC
CDR3: CASGPGTAANYGYTF
V: TRBV9
size: -
J: TRBJ1-2
D: -

DNA: TGTGCCAGCAGTTTCCGGGAGAACTATGGCTACACCTTC
CDR3: CASSFRENYGYTF
V: TRBV27
size: -
J: TRBJ1-2
D: -

DNA: TGTGCCACCAGTGATCCAGGGGGCTCTGGGGCCAACGTCCTGACTTTC
CDR3: CATSDPGGSGANVLTF
V: TRBV24-1
size: -
J: TRBJ2-6
D: TRBD1

DNA: TGTGCCAGCAGCTTAACGGACAGAACAGATACGCAGTATTTT
CDR3: CASSLTDRTDTQYF
V: TRBV11-2
size: -
J: TRBJ2-3
D: -

DNA: TGTGCCACCAGCCGTGATTACACCGGGGAGCTGTTTTTT
CDR3: CATSRDYTGELFF
V: TRBV15
size: few
J: TRBJ2-2
D: -

DNA: TGCAGCGTTCAGAGAAGACAGGTCGGACGAGATACGCAGTATTTT
CDR3: CSVQRRQVGRDTQYF
V: TRBV29-1
size: few
J: TRBJ2-3
D: -

DNA: TGTGCCACCCGACTAGCGGCCAACCCGAACACCGGGGAGCTGTTTTTT
CDR3: CATRLAANPNTGELFF
V: TRBV10-3
size: -
J: TRBJ2-2
D: TRBD2

DNA: TGTGCCAGCAGCTACGGTGTCGGTGGGGCGCTTAGGAGTGAGCAGTTCTTC
CDR3: CASSYGVGGALRSEQFF
V: TRBV11-2
size: -
J: TRBJ2-1
D: -

DNA: TGCAGTGCTTATAGCGGGAGAAAGAATGAGCAGTTCTTC
CDR3: CSAYSGRKNEQFF
V: TRBV20-1
size: -
J: TRBJ2-1
D: TRBD2

DNA: TGCAGTGCTAGAGCCCCCGCGTTTGAGCAGTTCTTC
CDR3: CSARAPAFEQFF
V: TRBV20-1
size: -
J: TRBJ2-1
D: -

DNA: TGTGCCAGCAGTCCGAGCGGGAGAAGTAACAATGAGCAGTTCTTC
CDR3: CASSPSGRSNNEQFF
V: TRBV12-3/TRBV12-4
size: few
J: TRBJ2-1
D: TRBD2

DNA: TGTGCCAGCAGTGAGTGGGACGTCAAAAAGAGTGAAGCTTTCTTT
CDR3: CASSEWDVKKSEAFF
V: TRBV2
size: -
J: TRBJ1-1
D: -

DNA: TGTGCCAGCAGCCCCACTGGCGAACCGTACAATGAGCAGTTCTTC
CDR3: CASSPTGEPYNEQFF
V: TRBV9
size: -
J: TRBJ2-1
D: -

DNA: TGTGCCACCAGTGATAGTCTCGCAGATACGCAGTATTTT
CDR3: CATSDSLADTQYF
V: TRBV24-1
size: many
J: TRBJ2-3
D: -

DNA: TGTGCCAGCAGCGAAAAGTGGGGCCAGGGGTTTTACAATGAGCAGTTCTTC
CDR3: CASSEKWGQGFYNEQFF
V: TRBV5-4
size: -
J: TRBJ2-1
D: -

DNA: TGCAGTGCTGTCGTGGGGACAGCGAACACTGAAGCTTTCTTT
CDR3: CSAVVGTANTEAFF
V: TRBV20-1
size: -
J: TRBJ1-1
D: TRBD1

DNA: TGCGCCAGCAGCCAAGATCCGACAGGGAGGGGCGCAGATACGCAGTATTTT
CDR3: CASSQDPTGRGADTQYF
V: TRBV4-1
size: few
J: TRBJ2-3
D: -

DNA: TGCAGCGTCACCCTTACTTACGAGCAGTACTTC
CDR3: CSVTLTYEQYF
V: TRBV29-1
size: -
J: TRBJ2-7
D: -

DNA: TGCGCCAGCAGCTTGGTACTTGGGCAAAGCGCAGATACGCAGTATTTT
CDR3: CASSLVLGQSADTQYF
V: TRBV5-1
size: few
J: TRBJ2-3
D: -

DNA: TGTGCCAGCTCCAGCGTCCGGAGCGGAAGCGGTAAGGGTGAGCAGTTCTTC
CDR3: CASSSVRSGSGKGEQFF
V: TRBV7-3
size: few
J: TRBJ2-1
D: -

DNA: TGCAGCGTTTTTGGGATCCTCAGGGCAGATACGCAGTATTTT
CDR3: CSVFGILRADTQYF
V: TRBV29-1
size: -
J: TRBJ2-3
D: -

DNA: TGTGCCAGCAGTTTAATAATGGGCGGAGGGGCCGAGCAGTTCTTC
CDR3: CASSLIMGGGAEQFF
V: TRBV12-3/TRBV12-4
size: -
J: TRBJ2-1
D: -

DNA: TGCGCCAGCAGCTTCGAGCGGAGTTCCTACAATGAGCAGTTCTTC
CDR3: CASSFERSSYNEQFF
V: TRBV5-1
size: few
J: TRBJ2-1
D: -

DNA: TGTGCCAGCAGCTTCGGAGGGAGCTCCTACAATGAGCAGTTCTTC
CDR3: CASSFGGSSYNEQFF
V: TRBV11-2
size: many
J: TRBJ2-1
D: -

DNA: TGTGCCACCAGTGATTTGATCGATTCCTACAATGAGCAGTTCTTC
CDR3: CATSDLIDSYNEQFF
V: TRBV24-1
size: -
J: TRBJ2-1
D: -

DNA: TGTGCCAGCAGCCTGTACCAAGAGACCCAGTACTTC
CDR3: CASSLYQETQYF
V: TRBV7-2
size: many
J: TRBJ2-5
D: -

DNA: TGTGCCAGCAGCACTAGCGGGAGCTCCTACGAGCAGTACTTC
CDR3: CASSTSGSSYEQYF
V: TRBV7-8
size: few
J: TRBJ2-7
D: TRBD2